This T cell receptor (beta chain) was captured by sequencing in a study of cytomegalovirus exposure and HLA in healthy donors. Whole-study results and caveats: Sequences of the TCR beta chain were said to predict the HLA-A and HLA-B alleles of most subjects accurately. Later on, analysis showed that most CMV-associated TCR beta chains appeared to be HLA-restricted.

The CDR3 has 14 amino acids. Trimming pared 3 bases from V and 4 bases from J, leaving 12 bases between. The germline gives CDR1 SGHTA, CDR2 FQGNSA. Primers included in the PCR were 60 Vbeta and 13 Jbeta primers. The protocol was immunoSEQ multiplex PCR, while the TCRdb copy is restricted to in-frame clones and leaves out a portion. The sample table includes 130,000 or so clones. With regard to this clone: Its antigen is as yet unknown.

The V and J genes are TRBV7-2 and TRBJ2-5, with a tentative D call TRBD2 (5 bases). The TCR comes from a woman aged 18-29 years in good health and CMV-seronegative. Sequenced sample: PBMCs. CDR3 in amino acids: CASSFRTEGETQYF. CDR3 coding DNA: TGTGCCAGCAGCTTCCGTACCGAGGGAGAGACCCAGTACTTC.